This passage covers 30 T cell receptor beta chains from one sample sequenced in a study of T cells in Graves' hyperthyroidism and ophthalmopathy. Amplification targeted TCR beta CDR3 regions from RNA transcripts. The primer set for the first-round RT-PCR of the TCR CDR3 was HTBI. TCRdb reprocessed the multiplex PCR reads via MiXCR and lists one record per CDR3 protein. The sample lists 150,000 to 200,000 distinct CDR3 sequences, approximately 15% seen once, with under 35% in the top ten. Sample: blood. These receptors all come from a woman in her 50s with Graves' hyperthyroidism.

This clonotype was detected ten times or more. V usage is TRBV5-1 and J usage is TRBJ2-2, with 7 positions matching TRBD1. Unmatched junction bases numbered 7, after V lost 4 bases and J lost 1 base. This CDR3 is built from 16 residues. From germline, CDR1 is SGHRS and CDR2 YFSETQ. The CDR3 DNA reads TGCGCCAGCAGCGCACAAGGGACAGTGAACACCGGGGAGCTGTTTTTT. Protein product: CASSAQGTVNTGELFF.

This clonotype was seen repeatedly, ten times or more. V is TRBV7-9 and J is TRBJ2-7, with D maybe TRBD2 (6 bases). The germline V gene has CDR1 SEHNR and CDR2 FQNEAQ (reference sequence). The CDR3 is made up of 14 amino acids. Trimming stripped 3 bases from V and 0 bases from J, with 9 bases between. The CDR3 sequence: CASSFGGSSYEQYF. The CDR3 DNA is TGTGCCAGCAGCTTCGGGGGAAGCTCCTACGAGCAGTACTTC. Based on the CDR3 plus reference TRBV7-9 and TRBJ2-7, the full variable domain is DTGVSQNPRHKITKRGQNVTFRCDPISEHNRLYWYRQTLGQGPEFLTYFQNEAQLEKSRLLSDRFSAERPKGSFSTLEIQRTEQGDSAMYLCASSFGGSSYEQYFGPGTRLTVT.

This clonotype was observed many times. The chain links TRBV27 to TRBJ2-1; D ambiguous. Trimming stripped 0 bases from V and 5 bases from J, with 2 bases between. The CDR3 spans 12 residues. Germline CDR1 MNHEY, CDR2 SMNVEV (reference sequence). In DNA form, the CDR3 reads TGTGCCAGCAGTTTATCGAACAATGAGCAGTTCTTC. Translated, it gives CASSLSNNEQFF.

In the case of this clonotype: Given a much more abundant clone one base away, this may be a read error. The V call is TRBV7-6, the J call TRBJ2-1; 7 bases align to TRBD1. From germline, CDR1 is SGHVS and CDR2 FNYEAQ. The CDR3 contains 16 residues. CDR3 in DNA: TGTGTCAGCAGCTTATTACCCGGACAGGCGGACAATGAGCAGTTCTTC. As protein: CVSSLLPGQADNEQFF.

The genes are TRBV19 and TRBJ1-5; tentatively, D is TRBD1 (6 bases). CDR1 and CDR2 from the germline V gene are LNHDA and SQIVND (reference sequence). V was trimmed by 9 bases and J by 3 bases, leaving 18 bases between them. This CDR3 has 15 amino acids. CDR3 coding DNA: TGTGCCAGCCGCCGGGACAAGGGACCCAATCAGCCCCAGCATTTT. Translation gives CASRRDKGPNQPQHF.

This clonotype was counted ten times or more. The V call is TRBV15, the J call TRBJ2-1, with D maybe TRBD1 (5 bases). This CDR3 comprises 15 residues. The germline V gene has CDR1 LNHNV and CDR2 YYDKDF (reference sequence). Trimming stripped 1 base from V and 9 bases from J, with 16 bases between. The CDR3 loop is CATSRGRGTRGEQFF. Written as DNA, the CDR3 is TGTGCCACCAGCAGAGGAAGGGGAACAAGGGGTGAGCAGTTCTTC.

This clonotype has at least ten counts. The chain joins TRBV28 to TRBJ2-7, with 9 bases fitting TRBD1. The trim removed 6 bases at V and 3 bases at J, leaving 12 bases unmatched. The CDR3 runs to 16 residues. CDR1 is MDHEN and CDR2 is SYDVKM in the germline V gene. CDR3 region: CASREYSGTGLYEQYF. CDR3 in DNA: TGTGCCAGCAGGGAGTACTCCGGGACAGGGCTCTACGAGCAGTACTTC. Based on the CDR3 plus reference TRBV28 and TRBJ2-7, the full variable domain is DVKVTQSSRYLVKRTGEKVFLECVQDMDHENMFWYRQDPGLGLRLIYFSYDVKMKEKGDIPEGYSVSREKKERFSLILESASTNQTSMYLCASREYSGTGLYEQYFGPGTRLTVT.

This clonotype was observed at least ten times. Written as DNA, the CDR3 is TGTGCCAGCAGTTACGCACAGGGAAGACAAGAGACCCAGTACTTC. This codes for CASSYAQGRQETQYF. The chain links TRBV6-6 to TRBJ2-5, with D possibly matching TRBD1 (6 bases). The V and J ends lost 2 bases and 2 bases respectively, with 12 bases between them. This CDR3 is 15 amino acids long. From germline, CDR1 is MNHNY and CDR2 SVGAGI (reference sequence).

This clonotype was picked up a small number of times. The V call is TRBV7-9, the J call TRBJ2-5; D uncertain. The CDR3 totals 15 residues. V gave up 8 bases and J gave up 5 bases, with 21 bases separating them. Germline CDR1 is SEHNR and CDR2 is FQNEAQ (reference sequence). CDR3 region: CASRAPFRFGETQYF. In DNA, the CDR3 is TGTGCCAGCCGGGCCCCGTTCCGATTCGGGGAGACCCAGTACTTC. The full variable domain, with the rest looked up from reference TRBV7-9 and TRBJ2-5, is DTGVSQNPRHKITKRGQNVTFRCDPISEHNRLYWYRQTLGQGPEFLTYFQNEAQLEKSRLLSDRFSAERPKGSFSTLEIQRTEQGDSAMYLCASRAPFRFGETQYFGPGTRLLVL.

This clonotype has a count of ten or more. This rearrangement joins TRBV5-1 to TRBJ2-7, with D possibly TRBD1 on 6 matching bases. The germline V gene has CDR1 SGHRS and CDR2 YFSETQ. This CDR3 region has 16 residues. Trimming shortened V by 0 bases and J by 0 bases, and 13 bases separated the two germline ends. The DNA of the CDR3 is TGCGCCAGCAGCTTGGCGCCAGGGGAAGGCTCCTACGAGCAGTACTTC. Amino acids: CASSLAPGEGSYEQYF.

This clonotype was observed a few times. This chain joins TRBV6-1 and TRBJ2-7; TRBD2 matches at 7 bases. After removal of 5 bases from V and 1 base from J, the junction contained 8 bases not matched to a gene. The CDR3 covers 15 residues. Germline V lookup: CDR1 MNHNS, CDR2 SASEGT. The chain's CDR3 is CASSLEGLSSYEQYF. The CDR3 DNA follows: TGTGCCAGCAGTTTAGAGGGACTATCTTCCTACGAGCAGTACTTC.

This clonotype was detected many times. The rearrangement joins TRBV28 to TRBJ2-7; the match to TRBD1 covers 9 bases. V lost 6 bases to trimming and J lost 6 bases; unmatched junction nucleotides: 15. Germline CDR1 MDHEN, CDR2 SYDVKM. The CDR3 runs 16 residues. The CDR3: CASSNPAGTGSVEQYF. The CDR3 DNA is TGTGCCAGCAGCAACCCCGCCGGGACAGGGTCTGTCGAGCAGTACTTC.

This clonotype was seen ten or more times. The gene calls are TRBV28 and TRBJ1-5, with D possibly matching TRBD1 (5 bases). Germline CDR1 is MDHEN and CDR2 is SYDVKM. The V and J ends lost 10 bases and 3 bases respectively, with 16 bases between them. The CDR3 is 14 residues long. CDR3 DNA: TGTGCCATCCTCCAGAGGGGTGCCAATCAGCCCCAGCATTTT. Encoded protein: CAILQRGANQPQHF. The full variable domain, in which reference TRBV28 and TRBJ1-5 provide the parts outside the CDR3, is DVKVTQSSRYLVKRTGEKVFLECVQDMDHENMFWYRQDPGLGLRLIYFSYDVKMKEKGDIPEGYSVSREKKERFSLILESASTNQTSMYLCAILQRGANQPQHFGDGTRLSIL.

This clonotype was seen at least ten times. The chain combines TRBV6-1 with TRBJ2-6; D unresolved. Germline V lookup: CDR1 MNHNS, CDR2 SASEGT. This CDR3 region has 15 residues. V was cut by 6 bases and J by 0 bases, with 9 bases left in between. The DNA of the CDR3 is TGTGCCAGCAGAACCCAGGTCTCTGGGGCCAACGTCCTGACTTTC. Its protein is CASRTQVSGANVLTF.

This clonotype came up many times. The rearrangement joins TRBV24-1 to TRBJ1-5, with D unresolved. V lost 0 bases to trimming and J lost 4 bases, with 3 bases between them. The CDR3 runs to 13 residues. The germline CDR1 and CDR2 sequences are KGHDR and SFDVKD. This CDR3 is CATSDLGNQPQHF. The CDR3 DNA reads TGTGCCACCAGTGATTTGGGGAATCAGCCCCAGCATTTT.

This clonotype was seen ten or more times. The V gene is TRBV19, the J gene TRBJ1-1; TRBD1 agrees at 11 bases. Trimming at V came to 7 bases and at J to 2 bases, leaving 9 bases not matched to a gene. CDR3 length: 16 amino acids. Germline lookup yields CDR1 LNHDA and CDR2 SQIVND (reference sequence). CDR3 coding DNA: TGTGCCAGTAACCCCGCGGACAGGGGGCCCAACACTGAAGCTTTCTTT. Protein product: CASNPADRGPNTEAFF.

With respect to this clonotype: Germline is not matched at one junction end, which may reflect a read error. J is TRBJ2-2 and V is TRBV7-7; the D gene is possibly TRBD2 (5 bases). CDR1 SSHAT and CDR2 FNYEAQ come from the germline V gene (reference sequence). This CDR3 region has 16 residues. CDR3 DNA: TGTGCTAGCAACCAAGGCCGGGGTTTCAACACCGGGGAGCTGTTTTTT. Translating it yields CASNQGRGFNTGELFF.

CDR3 region: CSASPLPGTSGRGGETQYF. The CDR3 region has the DNA TGCAGTGCTTCACCCCTACCCGGGACTAGCGGGAGGGGAGGAGAGACCCAGTACTTC. J is TRBJ2-5 and V is TRBV20-1; 16 bases match TRBD2. With V trimmed by 5 bases and J by 4 bases, 16 bases remained unmatched. This CDR3 has 19 amino acids. The germline V gene encodes CDR1 DFQATT and CDR2 SNEGSKA (reference sequence).

This chain connects TRBV18 to TRBJ1-2; 9 bases match TRBD1. The CDR3 has 14 residues. CDR1 KGHSH and CDR2 LQKENI come from the germline V gene. J was trimmed by 6 bases and V by 5 bases; bases with no gene match: 7. The CDR3 spells CASSTDRGVDGYTF. Here the CDR3 DNA reads TGTGCCAGCTCAACGGACAGGGGAGTCGATGGCTACACCTTC.

This clonotype was seen a handful of times. The rearrangement links TRBV29-1 to TRBJ1-2, with D perhaps matching TRBD1 (5 bases). The ends were cut back, 6 bases at V and 4 bases at J, with 12 bases in the middle. The CDR3 spans 12 residues. The germline V gene has CDR1 SQVTM and CDR2 ANQGSEA. The CDR3 here is CSVPRGAYGYTF. The DNA for the CDR3 is TGCAGCGTCCCGAGAGGGGCCTATGGCTACACCTTC. The full variable domain, in which reference TRBV29-1 and TRBJ1-2 provide the parts outside the CDR3, is SAVISQKPSRDICQRGTSLTIQCQVDSQVTMMFWYRQQPGQSLTLIATANQGSEATYESGFVIDKFPISRPNLTFSTLTVSNMSPEDSSIYLCSVPRGAYGYTFGSGTRLTVV.

This clonotype has at least ten counts. The chain couples TRBV19 to TRBJ2-5, with 8 positions matching TRBD1. Germline CDR1 reads LNHDA; CDR2 reads SQIVND (reference sequence). J gave up 5 bases and V 11 bases, and 10 bases lay outside the gene matches. The CDR3 length is 13 residues. The CDR3 region is CAVAGGSGETQYF. The CDR3 bases are TGTGCCGTAGCAGGGGGCTCTGGGGAGACCCAGTACTTC. The full variable domain, in which reference TRBV19 and TRBJ2-5 provide the parts outside the CDR3, is DGGITQSPKYLFRKEGQNVTLSCEQNLNHDAMYWYRQDPGQGLRLIYYSQIVNDFQKGDIAEGYSVSREKKESFPLTVTSAQKNPTAFYLCAVAGGSGETQYFGPGTRLLVL.

The table lists this clonotype with many counts. The chain couples TRBV19 to TRBJ1-3; TRBD1 matches 9 bases. CDR1 and CDR2 from the germline V gene are LNHDA and SQIVND (reference sequence). The CDR3 contains 13 residues. Trimming took 10 bases from V and 4 from J; bases not matched to a gene: 5. CDR3 nucleotides: TGTGCCACACAGGGGGCTGAAGGAAACACCATATATTTT. It is translated as CATQGAEGNTIYF.

This clonotype was observed at least ten times. The chain couples TRBV29-1 to TRBJ1-1; 10 positions agree with TRBD1. Germline values: CDR1 SQVTM, CDR2 ANQGSEA. Trimming at V came to 5 bases and at J to 1 base, leaving 1 base not matched to a gene. The CDR3 consists of 13 residues. CDR3 region: CSVWDRGNTEAFF. The CDR3 bases are TGCAGCGTTTGGGACAGGGGGAACACTGAAGCTTTCTTT.

This clonotype was counted at least ten times. The junction departs from germline at one end; a sequencing error may be responsible. The CDR3 protein is CASSEQGANTETFF. DNA for the CDR3: TGTGCCAGCAGTGAACAGGGAGCGAACACTGAAACTTTCTTT. V and J are TRBV2 and TRBJ1-1; D is perhaps TRBD1 (5 bases). The CDR3 is made up of 14 amino acids. Per germline, CDR1 SNHLY and CDR2 FYNNEI. Full variable domain (outside the CDR3, taken from reference TRBV2 and TRBJ1-1): EPEVTQTPSHQVTQMGQEVILRCVPISNHLYFYWYRQILGQKVEFLVSFYNNEISEKSEIFDDQFSVERPDGSNFTLKIRSTKLEDSAMYFCASSEQGANTETFFGQGTRLTVV.

This clonotype showed up many times. The J gene is TRBJ2-7, the V gene TRBV27, with a weak D call TRBD1 (6 bases). In germline, CDR1 is MNHEY, CDR2 SMNVEV (reference sequence). Trimming removed 5 bases at V and 3 bases at J, with 20 bases between. The CDR3 consists of 16 residues. CDR3: CASSPPGQGTNYEQYF. Written as DNA, the CDR3 is TGTGCCAGCAGTCCACCGGGTCAGGGGACCAACTACGAGCAGTACTTC.

This clonotype was recorded many times. The chain has TRBV19 and TRBJ1-1, with D unresolved. This CDR3 comprises 13 residues. Germline values: CDR1 LNHDA, CDR2 SQIVND (reference sequence). V was clipped by 7 bases and J by 1 base, with 10 bases between them. DNA of the CDR3: TGTGCCAGTAAAAAGAACGGGAACACTGAAGCTTTCTTT. It encodes CASKKNGNTEAFF.

This clonotype was seen repeatedly, ten times or more. This chain joins TRBV11-2 and TRBJ2-2, with a weak D call TRBD1 (6 bases). The germline V gene has CDR1 SGHAT and CDR2 FQNNGV. V dropped 5 bases and J dropped 3 bases, with 13 bases sitting between them. This CDR3 spans 15 amino acids. CDR3 sequence (DNA): TGTGCCAGCAGCATAAACAGGGCCGACACCGGGGAGCTGTTTTTT. Translating gives CASSINRADTGELFF.

This clonotype was recorded many times. V and J are TRBV6-2 or TRBV6-3 and TRBJ1-1; D is unclear. Between the trimmed V and J ends, which lost 6 bases and 5 bases, there was a span of 7 bases. CDR1 is MNHEY and CDR2 is SVGEGT in the germline V gene. The length of the CDR3 is 11 residues. The chain's CDR3 is CASRAGTEAFF. The CDR3 bases are TGTGCCAGCAGGGCGGGTACTGAAGCTTTCTTT.

This clonotype occurred many times. The CDR3 DNA is TGTGCCATCCAGTTGGGTCCCAACACCGGGGAGCTGTTTTTT. This translates into CAIQLGPNTGELFF. This chain connects TRBV6-1 to TRBJ2-2; D gene uncertain. Germline loops: CDR1 MNHNS, CDR2 SASEGT. Trimming cost V 10 bases and J 2 bases, with 14 bases left between them. The CDR3 has 14 residues.

This clonotype has at least ten counts. This sequence joins TRBV2 and TRBJ2-5; D gene unclear. From germline, CDR1 is SNHLY and CDR2 FYNNEI. V shed 2 bases and J shed 6 bases, with 13 bases lying between them. The CDR3 has 14 amino acids. The CDR3 reads CASSENRASKTQYF. The CDR3 region has the DNA TGTGCCAGCAGTGAAAATCGGGCATCAAAGACCCAGTACTTC.